The 22 T cell receptor beta chains below were found in one sample sequenced in a study of neurological immune-mediated disorders. TCRdb used MiXCR to reprocess the 5' RACE reads, holding one entry per CDR3 protein. This table has approximately 30,000 distinct CDR3 sequences, 5% to 7.5% appearing once. The sequencing sample was made of PBMCs. These receptors originate from a woman between 45 and 65 years old in good health.

This clonotype was seen repeatedly, ten times or more. The J gene is TRBJ2-2, the V gene TRBV29-1; tentative D call: TRBD1 (6 bases). This CDR3 has 14 amino acids. The V and J ends lost 5 bases and 1 base respectively, with 11 bases between them. Germline V gene data show CDR1 as SQVTM and CDR2 as ANQGSEA. The CDR3 loop reads CSVSRTENTGELFF. The CDR3 DNA follows: TGCAGCGTTTCAAGGACAGAGAACACCGGGGAGCTGTTTTTT.

V usage is TRBV20-1 and J usage is TRBJ2-1; 12 bases map to TRBD2. The germline V gene encodes CDR1 DFQATT and CDR2 SNEGSKA (reference sequence). CDR3 length: 18 amino acids. With V trimmed by 2 bases and J by 4 bases, 12 bases remained unmatched. CDR3 residues: CSARTQVLAGGLYNEQFF. The CDR3 bases are TGCAGTGCTAGAACCCAGGTACTAGCGGGGGGTCTATACAATGAGCAGTTCTTC.

The sample holds a few counts of this clonotype. The CDR3 here is CASSLGRSNEQFF. Here the CDR3 DNA reads TGTGCCAGCAGCTTAGGAAGGTCGAATGAGCAGTTCTTC. V usage is TRBV7-2 and J usage is TRBJ2-1, with D unclear. CDR1 and CDR2 from the germline V gene are SGHTA and FQGNSA. The CDR3 totals 13 residues. The V and J ends lost 1 base and 7 bases respectively, with 8 bases between them.

This clonotype occurred many times. The chain is built from TRBV9 and TRBJ2-2, with 7 positions matching TRBD2. V was clipped by 0 bases and J by 3 bases; unmatched bases: 2. The CDR3 loop spans 15 amino acids. Germline CDR1 SGDLS, CDR2 YYNGEE. Here the CDR3 DNA reads TGTGCCAGCAGCGTAGACGGGAGGTACACCGGGGAGCTGTTTTTT. It is translated as CASSVDGRYTGELFF. Filled out from reference TRBV9 and TRBJ2-2, the complete variable domain reads DSGVTQTPKHLITATGQRVTLRCSPRSGDLSVYWYQQSLDQGLQFLIQYYNGEERAKGNILERFSAQQFPDLHSELNLSSLELGDSALYFCASSVDGRYTGELFFGEGSRLTVL.

This clonotype was counted at least ten times. In DNA form, the CDR3 reads TGCAGTGCTAGAGATTTCCAGATCACTGAAGCTTTCTTT. It specifies CSARDFQITEAFF. The chain recombines TRBV20-1 with TRBJ1-1; D is uncertain. V was cut by 0 bases and J by 4 bases, with 9 bases left in between. CDR1 is DFQATT, CDR2 SNEGSKA, per germline (reference sequence). This CDR3 has 13 amino acids.

The sample holds many counts of this clonotype. CDR3 sequence (DNA): TGTGCCAGCAGCTTAGAGGGACAGGGGGCATCACCCCTCCACTTT. It translates to CASSLEGQGASPLHF. This chain connects TRBV7-6 to TRBJ1-6; 12 bases fit TRBD1. Germline values: CDR1 SGHVS, CDR2 FNYEAQ. V shed 1 base, J shed 10 bases, and the junction held 2 bases outside the gene matches. This CDR3 is built from 15 residues.

There are many counts of this clonotype. This chain links TRBV29-1 with TRBJ1-5, with a possible D match to TRBD1 (5 bases). Germline V gives CDR1 SQVTM, CDR2 ANQGSEA. This CDR3 has 13 amino acids. V was shortened by 3 bases and J by 2 bases, with 8 bases between the two germline ends. This CDR3 is CSVEIQGNQPQHF. The CDR3, as DNA: TGCAGCGTTGAGATACAGGGCAATCAGCCCCAGCATTTT.

This clonotype has a single count. The CDR3 nucleotides read TGTGCCAGCAGCGCTACGGACAGTCGCATGAACACTGAAGCTTTCTTT. Its protein is CASSATDSRMNTEAFF. V gene TRBV11-2 combines with J gene TRBJ1-1, with a weak D call TRBD1 (6 bases). Trimming removed 5 bases at V and 0 bases at J, with 16 bases between. Germline CDR1 is SGHAT and CDR2 is FQNNGV. The CDR3 is 16 residues long.

This clonotype was recorded at least ten times. V gene TRBV7-7 combines with J gene TRBJ2-2; D ambiguous. The V gene's germline CDR1 is SSHAT and CDR2 FNYEAQ (reference sequence). This CDR3 has 15 residues. V gave up 2 bases and J gave up 4 bases, with 11 bases separating them. The CDR3 is CASSLRVAATGELFF. In nucleotides, the CDR3 is TGTGCCAGCAGCTTACGGGTGGCTGCCACCGGGGAGCTGTTTTTT.

This clonotype was observed at least ten times. This chain uses TRBV5-1 with TRBJ1-1; tentative D call: TRBD1 (5 bases). V gave up 4 bases and J gave up 1 base, with 17 bases separating them. This CDR3 is 16 amino acids long. From germline, CDR1 is SGHRS and CDR2 YFSETQ. The CDR3 spells CASSLGKGPSNTEAFF. Written as DNA, the CDR3 is TGCGCCAGCAGCCTGGGCAAGGGGCCATCGAACACTGAAGCTTTCTTT.

This clonotype was seen at least ten times. This chain links TRBV12-3 or TRBV12-4 with TRBJ2-1, with 14 bases that match TRBD2. The CDR3 extends over 15 amino acids. Trimming at V came to 5 bases and at J to 11 bases, leaving 8 bases not matched to a gene. CDR3 sequence: CASSPGLAGVGQQFF. CDR3 DNA: TGTGCCAGCAGTCCGGGACTAGCGGGAGTCGGCCAGCAGTTCTTC.

This clonotype was seen repeatedly, ten times or more. The chain carries TRBV11-2 and TRBJ2-7; D possibly corresponds to TRBD2 (6 bases). The V and J ends lost 5 bases and 3 bases respectively, with 14 bases between them. CDR3 size: 14 residues. From germline, CDR1 is SGHAT and CDR2 FQNNGV. The CDR3 sequence is CASSAGLYGYEQYF. CDR3 DNA: TGTGCCAGCAGCGCGGGACTGTATGGCTACGAGCAGTACTTC. The variable domain in full, completed from reference TRBV11-2 and TRBJ2-7, reads EAGVAQSPRYKIIEKRQSVAFWCNPISGHATLYWYQQILGQGPKLLIQFQNNGVVDDSQLPKDRFSAERLKGVDSTLKIQPAKLEDSAVYLCASSAGLYGYEQYFGPGTRLTVT.

This clonotype was observed at least ten times. The rearrangement joins TRBV12-3 or TRBV12-4 to TRBJ1-6; D uncertain. The CDR3 spans 15 residues. V lost 4 bases and J 0 bases, leaving 7 bases between the germline ends. The CDR3 region is CASSSASSYNSPLHF. The CDR3 DNA reads as TGTGCCAGCAGTTCGGCGAGCTCCTATAATTCACCCCTCCACTTT.

This clonotype was seen repeatedly, ten times or more. The rearrangement links TRBV20-1 to TRBJ2-5; D perhaps matches TRBD2 (5 bases). The CDR3 has 16 amino acids. CDR1 and CDR2 (germline): DFQATT, SNEGSKA (reference sequence). Trimming took off 0 bases at V and 0 bases at J, with 14 bases between the two ends. CDR3 in DNA: TGCAGTGCTAGAGATTTTTTACGAGCGGACCAAGAGACCCAGTACTTC. This translates into CSARDFLRADQETQYF.

This clonotype occurred many times. This rearrangement joins TRBV7-2 to TRBJ1-1; TRBD1 agrees at 7 bases. Germline V gene sequence: CDR1 SGHTA, CDR2 FQGNSA. Trimming removed 4 bases from V and 4 bases from J; junction bases left unmatched: 15. CDR3 length: 17 amino acids. The CDR3 bases are TGTGCCAGCAGCTGGGGGGGGACCGGGACAGCGGGCACTGAAGCTTTCTTT. It codes for CASSWGGTGTAGTEAFF.

In its sample, this clonotype was seen many times. This chain joins TRBV20-1 and TRBJ1-1; maybe TRBD1 (6 bases). Germline V gene data show CDR1 as DFQATT and CDR2 as SNEGSKA (reference sequence). V was cut by 7 bases and J by 0 bases, with 12 bases left in between. This CDR3 comprises 13 residues. The CDR3 sequence: CSVRTEMNTEAFF. The DNA of the CDR3 is TGCAGTGTTAGGACAGAAATGAACACTGAAGCTTTCTTT.

This clonotype was counted a few times. The gene calls are TRBV3-1 and TRBJ2-6; D uncertain. The CDR3 spans 15 residues. Germline assignment: CDR1 LGHDT and CDR2 YNNKEL (reference sequence). Trimming took 5 bases from V and 2 from J, leaving 10 bases between them. The CDR3: CASSSIVAGANVLTF. DNA of the CDR3: TGTGCCAGCAGCAGTATAGTCGCTGGGGCCAACGTCCTGACTTTC.

This clonotype was counted many times. The V call is TRBV7-2, the J call TRBJ2-7; TRBD1 aligns across 9 bases. The V segment lost 3 bases and the J segment 7 bases; nucleotides outside the gene matches: 10. Germline CDR1 is SGHTA and CDR2 is FQGNSA. The CDR3 covers 15 residues. CDR3 sequence: CASSFIQGAKSEQYF. DNA for the CDR3: TGTGCCAGCAGCTTTATACAGGGGGCGAAGTCAGAGCAGTACTTC.

This clonotype has ten or more counts. CDR3 DNA sequence: TGTGCCAGCTCACCACCTCAAAAGGGGCGTGGATCACCCCTCCACTTT. It translates to CASSPPQKGRGSPLHF. The V call is TRBV18, the J call TRBJ1-6, with D perhaps TRBD1 (5 bases). The CDR3 length is 16 residues. Germline assignment: CDR1 KGHSH and CDR2 LQKENI. Trimming left V 0 bases short and J 10 bases short, with 16 bases between. The whole variable domain, remainder taken from reference TRBV18 and TRBJ1-6, is NAGVMQNPRHLVRRRGQEARLRCSPMKGHSHVYWYRQLPEEGLKFMVYLQKENIIDESGMPKERFSAEFPKEGPSILRIQQVVRGDSAAYFCASSPPQKGRGSPLHFGNGTRLTVT.

This clonotype showed up many times. CDR3 residues: CASSWSAQNTGELFF. In DNA, the CDR3 is TGTGCCAGCAGCTGGTCAGCCCAGAACACCGGGGAGCTGTTTTTT. The chain joins TRBV7-2 to TRBJ2-2; no reliable D call. This CDR3 spans 15 amino acids. Germline assignment: CDR1 SGHTA and CDR2 FQGNSA. V shed 4 bases and J shed 1 base, with 10 bases lying between them.

The table lists this clonotype with many counts. The rearrangement uses TRBV20-1 and TRBJ2-7, with D maybe TRBD2 (7 bases). The germline CDR1 and CDR2 sequences are DFQATT and SNEGSKA (reference sequence). Deletions cut 5 bases from V and 1 base from J, with 15 bases between. The CDR3 is made up of 14 amino acids. The CDR3, as DNA: TGCAGTGCTGCAGACGGGGGGCCATCCTACGAGCAGTACTTC. It specifies CSAADGGPSYEQYF.

This clonotype is labeled medium-sized. J is TRBJ2-3 and V is TRBV20-1; 8 bases are a match to TRBD2. Germline lookup yields CDR1 DFQATT and CDR2 SNEGSKA (reference sequence). This CDR3 is 15 amino acids long. J was trimmed by 6 bases and V by 6 bases; bases with no gene match: 14. The CDR3 region has the DNA TGCAGTGCCTCGATTGACGGGGGGGCATCCGATACGCAGTATTTT. It yields the protein CSASIDGGASDTQYF.